Each of the 13 T cell receptor beta chains below was sequenced from the same sample in a study of T cell responses to AZD1222 COVID-19 vaccine. Using immunoSEQ multiplex PCR, the repertoire was profiled, and TCRdb retains in-frame clones only, with some absent. The sample records some 120,000 clones, 93% being singletons. Sequencing used peripheral blood, obtained on day 0 of AZD1222 vaccination. The receptor set was obtained from an adult in good health.

The chain carries TRBV5-1 and TRBJ1-2, with D hard to call. In germline, CDR1 is SGHRS, CDR2 YFSETQ. V was cut by 1 base and J by 1 base, with 8 bases left in between. The CDR3 spans 14 residues. The CDR3 is CASSLSTGNYGYTF. The DNA for the CDR3 is TGCGCCAGCAGCTTGAGCACGGGTAACTATGGCTACACCTTC.

The chain has TRBV6-5 and TRBJ2-6; 7 bases fit TRBD2. The CDR3 length is 14 residues. V lost 6 bases, J lost 4 bases, and 3 bases stayed unmatched. The V gene's germline CDR1 is MNHEY and CDR2 SVGAGI. CDR3 loop: CASRGGSGANVLTF. The CDR3 DNA reads as TGTGCCAGCAGGGGAGGGTCCGGGGCCAACGTCCTGACTTTC.

The V and J genes are TRBV7-9 and TRBJ1-3; D not certain. Germline lookup yields CDR1 SEHNR and CDR2 FQNEAQ (reference sequence). V shed 1 base and J shed 4 bases, with 8 bases lying between them. The CDR3 extends over 14 amino acids. CDR3 amino acids: CASSLDGAGNTIYF. CDR3 in DNA: TGTGCCAGCAGCTTAGACGGAGCCGGAAACACCATATATTTT.

This chain uses TRBV7-9 with TRBJ1-4, with 9 bases identical to TRBD1. Germline trimming cut 3 bases from V and 17 bases from J; bases unmatched to any gene: 7. The germline V gene encodes CDR1 SEHNR and CDR2 FQNEAQ (reference sequence). CDR3 size: 12 residues. In DNA form, the CDR3 reads TGTGCCAGCAGCTTCGGCGGACAGGGGTGTTTTTTT. This gives the protein CASSFGGQGCFF. The full variable domain, with the rest looked up from reference TRBV7-9 and TRBJ1-4, is DTGVSQNPRHKITKRGQNVTFRCDPISEHNRLYWYRQTLGQGPEFLTYFQNEAQLEKSRLLSDRFSAERPKGSFSTLEIQRTEQGDSAMYLCASSFGGQGCFFGSGTQLSVL.

This clone appeared a single time. The chain employs TRBV18 and TRBJ1-1; TRBD1 is a possible D gene (6 bases). Germline V lookup: CDR1 KGHSH, CDR2 LQKENI. The CDR3 runs to 15 residues. Trimming pared 3 bases from V and 1 base from J, leaving 12 bases between. The CDR3 loop is CASSPRGAANTEAFF. The DNA of the CDR3 is TGTGCCAGCTCACCGAGGGGGGCCGCGAACACTGAAGCTTTCTTT.

This chain uses TRBV18 with TRBJ2-7; 8 bases align to TRBD1. The germline V gene has CDR1 KGHSH and CDR2 LQKENI. The ends lost 2 bases at V and 2 bases at J; junction bases unmatched: 2. The CDR3 consists of 14 residues. The CDR3 sequence is CASSPGQGPYEQYF. The CDR3 DNA is TGTGCCAGCTCACCAGGACAGGGACCCTACGAGCAGTACTTC.

The chain recombines TRBV2 with TRBJ1-4; no definite D call. V gave up 8 bases and J gave up 3 bases, with 13 bases separating them. Germline values: CDR1 SNHLY, CDR2 FYNNEI. The CDR3 has 14 amino acids. The CDR3 sequence is CASGEQSANEKLFF. As DNA, the CDR3 is TGTGCCAGCGGGGAACAGTCGGCTAATGAAAAACTGTTTTTT.

This clone was observed a single time. The chain uses TRBV5-1 and TRBJ1-2, with D uncertain. This CDR3 region has 11 residues. Germline values: CDR1 SGHRS, CDR2 YFSETQ. The V end was cut by 3 bases, the J end by 7 bases, with 7 bases between. The DNA of the CDR3 is TGCGCCAGCAGCTCCGGTGGTGGCTACACCTTC. Protein sequence: CASSSGGGYTF.

The rearrangement joins TRBV7-2 to TRBJ1-5, with a weak D call TRBD1 (5 bases). CDR1 SGHTA and CDR2 FQGNSA come from the germline V gene. This CDR3 has 13 amino acids. With 0 bases removed from V and 12 bases from J, the gap between germline ends came to 12 bases. The CDR3 here is CASSLALTGVQHF. Here the CDR3 DNA reads TGTGCCAGCAGCTTAGCCCTCACAGGTGTCCAGCATTTT.

This clone was detected once. The chain employs TRBV5-6 and TRBJ1-1; D uncertain. Trimming pared 3 bases from V and 7 bases from J, leaving 10 bases between. The CDR3 loop spans 12 amino acids. Per the germline V gene, CDR1 is SGHDT and CDR2 is YYEEEE. DNA of the CDR3: TGTGCCAGCAGCTCGAAGGAAGGTGAAGCTTTCTTT. As protein: CASSSKEGEAFF.

This sequence joins TRBV30 and TRBJ1-3; D possibly corresponds to TRBD1 (6 bases). V shed 3 bases and J shed 1 base, with 19 bases lying between them. Germline CDR1 and CDR2: GTSNPN and SVGIG (reference sequence). The CDR3 is made up of 17 amino acids. This CDR3 is CAWRGGVGRPSGNTIYF. The CDR3 bases are TGTGCCTGGAGAGGGGGTGTGGGCAGGCCGTCTGGAAACACCATATATTTT.

V usage is TRBV16 and J usage is TRBJ1-2; 8 bases agree with TRBD1. Trimming at V came to 0 bases and at J to 2 bases, leaving 2 bases not matched to a gene. Germline lookup yields CDR1 KGHSY and CDR2 FQNENV. CDR3 length: 15 amino acids. The CDR3 spells CASSQSDRVNYGYTF. The CDR3 coding sequence is TGTGCCAGCAGCCAATCGGACAGGGTAAACTATGGCTACACCTTC.

The chain joins TRBV30 to TRBJ1-2; perhaps TRBD1 as D (5 bases). Trimming removed 5 bases from V and 7 bases from J, with 8 bases in between. This CDR3 comprises 10 residues. Per germline, CDR1 GTSNPN and CDR2 SVGIG (reference sequence). The CDR3 sequence is CAWAGSGYTF. CDR3 nucleotide sequence: TGTGCCTGGGCAGGGAGTGGCTACACCTTC.